This T cell receptor beta chain emerged from a study of shared clonotypes between healthy human individuals. After removal of 0 bases from V and 7 bases from J, the junction contained 10 bases not matched to a gene. The V gene's germline CDR1 is LGHNA and CDR2 YSLEER. There are 17 residues in the CDR3. Cells designated naive CD8 were CD45RO-negative and were positively selected for CCR7, with terminally differentiated effector memory CD45RA+ cells excluded. Study-level findings and limits: On the whole, naive subsets had larger estimated richness than memory subsets had. The study found 4.5% to 6% of naive CD4 clonotypes shared across four donors. Sampling used blood alone; tissue repertoires probably differ.

As for this clone: Its antigen is currently unknown.

The table came from immunoSEQ multiplex PCR; TCRdb's copy has only in-frame clones and leaves some out. The sample lists about 1,900,000 clones, around 96% occurring once. The clonotype originates from a young man in good health. The rearrangement uses TRBV4-3 and TRBJ2-2, with 8 bases aligning to TRBD1. The material sequenced was naive CD8+ T cells sorted from blood. CDR3 in amino acids: CASSQDLGQGPGGELFF. For the CDR3, the DNA is TGCGCCAGCAGCCAAGATTTAGGACAGGGCCCCGGCGGGGAGCTGTTTTTT.